This TCR beta chain comes out of a study of blood T cell repertoires in COVID-19. Authors' methods: Counts of nucleated cells, estimated from reference gene primer amplification, were obtained. Sequencing was performed with immunoSEQ multiplex PCR; in TCRdb, only in-frame clones are kept and a portion is missing. V, J and clone size reflect that table, while D and trimming were determined from the DNA. The sample lists about 350,000 clones, around 90% occurring once. The CDR3 has 14 amino acids. V lost 4 bases, J lost 7 bases, and 5 bases stayed unmatched. Germline V gene sequence: CDR1 SGHAT, CDR2 FQNNGV.

The sequence was obtained from a woman aged 55-70 years with COVID-19, enrolled during active disease. The V and J genes are TRBV11-2 and TRBJ1-4; TRBD1 aligns across 8 bases. Sample: peripheral blood. CDR3 in amino acids: CASSSDREGEKLFF. The CDR3 region has the DNA TGTGCCAGCAGCTCGGACAGGGAGGGTGAAAAACTGTTTTTT.